This is a list of T cell receptor beta chains from one sample in a study of T-cell memory formation after mild COVID-19. TCRdb processed the 5' RACE reads anew with MiXCR; each CDR3 protein has one entry. Of about 340,000 distinct CDR3 sequences listed, 10% to 15% are singletons. Sequenced sample: PBMCs or a T cell subset sorted from them (not recorded which). Every receptor here comes from a man between 18 and 29 years old who had mild COVID-19 (a few samples of this study predate the infection). Cell type and time point are not known. Each CDR3 is given with its conserved first and last residue. Only part of the rows carry a size: once, few, many, or a class if the clone is expanded.

>few|TRBV6-5|TRBJ2-4
CASSQAGELKNIQYF
>few|TRBV20-1|TRBJ2-1
CSAREGLAGLLNEQFF
>once|TRBV7-2|TRBJ2-6
CASSLDDNSGANVLTF
>.|TRBV4-1|TRBJ1-1
CASSHTPGQGTGMNTEAFF
>few|TRBV6-2/TRBV6-3|TRBJ2-5
CASRGLTQYF
>few|TRBV29-1|TRBJ2-1
CSVEGGDTTNEQFF
>many|TRBV12-3/TRBV12-4|TRBJ2-1
CASRPGQGFGEQFF
>.|TRBV2|TRBJ1-1
CASKRTGRNTEAFF
>.|TRBV6-6|TRBJ1-2
CASSPQEIYGYTF
>few|TRBV24-1|TRBJ1-1
CATSDGVRGFF
>.|TRBV12-3/TRBV12-4|TRBJ1-1
CASSLTLIMNTEAFF
>few|TRBV4-1|TRBJ2-5
CASSQVPAGGPRETQYF
>.|TRBV7-9|TRBJ1-5
CASSQPGGNQPQHF
>few|TRBV10-3|TRBJ2-5
CAISEDRGIETQYF
>many|TRBV28|TRBJ2-1
CASSPGLAYNEQFF
>.|TRBV29-1|TRBJ1-5
CSVTGGSGNQPQHF
>few|TRBV11-2|TRBJ2-1
CASSLEIRGNNEQFF
>.|TRBV7-3|TRBJ2-2
CASRRTGGTGELFF
>many|TRBV4-3|TRBJ2-1
CASSQLNGGNEQFF
>.|TRBV10-3|TRBJ1-1
CAISCPGCAEAFF
>few|TRBV20-1|TRBJ2-5
CSARDLNRYQETQYF
>few|TRBV19|TRBJ2-7
CASSLDRGQTYEQYF
>.|TRBV10-3|TRBJ2-3
CAISGVSSDTQYF
>few|TRBV9|TRBJ1-4
CASSGRAGTRNEKLFF
>few|TRBV7-2|TRBJ2-4
CASSLAPFGSKNIQYF
>few|TRBV12-3/TRBV12-4|TRBJ1-2
CASSLPGADGYTF
>few|TRBV29-1|TRBJ1-2
CSVVRVTLAGYTF
>few|TRBV7-2|TRBJ2-7
CASSPRGEQYF
>few|TRBV19|TRBJ2-1
CASRYAGGVWSEQFF
>few|TRBV24-1|TRBJ1-1
CATSDPTGTEAFF